This T cell receptor (beta chain) is from a study of blood T cells in healthy people across ages. Next came a second PCR, run for roughly 6 to 11 cycles, which used a sample-barcoded 5' primer along with a J-beta primer mix. Using its own MiXCR run on the 5' RACE reads, TCRdb lists one record per CDR3 protein. The table has more than 650,000 distinct CDR3 sequences, over 20% seen once. Between the trimmed V and J ends, which lost 7 bases and 4 bases, there was a span of 13 bases. CDR1 and CDR2 (germline): MDHEN, SYDVKM. The CDR3 contains 13 residues. This sequence was found in a man between 70 and 80 years old in good health. The sequenced sample was blood. V and J are TRBV28 and TRBJ1-2; D uncertain. In DNA, the CDR3 is TGTGCCAGCACCCCAAGCGGGCGCTATGGCTACACCTTC. Residues: CASTPSGRYGYTF.